The clone carrying this T cell receptor beta chain was seen a handful of times. The antigen remains unidentified. At the DNA level, this CDR3 is encoded by other sequences in the same sample as well. Each sample came from a Caucasian adult donor living in Nashville, Tennessee. The data stem from a study of shared clonotypes between healthy human individuals. About the study: The composition of the donors was two women and a few men aged 18 to 49.

The deep-level immunoSEQ assay was used. Method: immunoSEQ multiplex PCR; TCRdb's copy keeps in-frame clones and lacks some. This sample carries about 1.1 million clones, roughly 80% of them seen once, and the ten largest clones take approximately 0.95%. General study results and limits: Against clonotypes common to all four donors, non-shared ones had lower generation probabilities.

The V and J ends lost 4 bases and 5 bases, in that order; junction bases with no gene match: 4. Germline V gene lookup returns CDR1 SGHTA and CDR2 FQGTGA. The CDR3 loop spans 14 amino acids. The chain has TRBV7-3 and TRBJ2-5, with 10 positions matching TRBD1. Sequencing used memory CD4+ T cells from PBMCs. The subset: CD45RA-negative fraction. The receptor was derived from a man younger than 35 in good health. Some clones in this sample may be carry-over from other donors' samples. The CDR3 DNA is TGTGCCAGCAGCTCGGGGACAGGGGAGGAGACCCAGTACTTC. It translates to CASSSGTGEETQYF.